This paragraph covers one TCR beta chain sequence. Its target is not known. The assay was carried out at the deep level. Measured with immunoSEQ multiplex PCR; TCRdb has only the in-frame clones, and not every one. The table has over a million clones, around 74% seen once; the top ten hold 1.4%. This sample was taken from a study of shared clonotypes between healthy human individuals. The CDR3 spans 15 residues. From germline, CDR1 is SGHTA and CDR2 FQGNSA. Trimming removed 1 base from V and 2 bases from J, with 12 bases in between. Study-wide points: The donor pool, a small one, limited the genetic and exposure-history diversity represented.

The receptor was isolated from a man aged 18 to 35 in good health. The sequenced sample was memory CD4+ T cells sorted from blood. Subset denoted: CD45RA-negative fraction. The chain recombines TRBV7-2 with TRBJ2-7; D is unclear. CDR3 bases: TGTGCCAGCAGCTTAGACTCCACCGAAACCTACGAGCAGTACTTC. Translated: CASSLDSTETYEQYF.